These 4 T cell receptor beta chains originate from one sample sequenced in a study of blood T cell repertoires in COVID-19. TCRdb's copy holds only in-frame clones and misses some; the assay was immunoSEQ multiplex PCR. The sample consists of fewer than 250,000 clones, 86% of them appearing once. Specimen: peripheral blood. The receptors derive from a man aged 45-65 years with COVID-19, enrolled during active disease.

V and J are TRBV12-3 or TRBV12-4 and TRBJ2-3; D might be TRBD1 (7 bases). The CDR3 contains 13 residues. Trimming shortened V by 2 bases and J by 14 bases, and 17 bases separated the two germline ends. CDR3 region: CASSLSGEPGGYF. The CDR3 nucleotides read TGTGCCAGCAGTTTATCGGGGGAGCCAGGGGGGTATTTT.

The chain combines TRBV7-9 with TRBJ1-2; tentative D call: TRBD1 (6 bases). V was clipped by 5 bases and J by 2 bases, with 15 bases between them. Germline assignment: CDR1 SEHNR and CDR2 FQNEAQ (reference sequence). The CDR3 is 15 residues long. This CDR3 reads CASSPVGQINYGYTF. CDR3 sequence (DNA): TGTGCCAGCAGCCCAGTGGGACAAATAAACTATGGCTACACCTTC.

The V call is TRBV19, the J call TRBJ2-1; 9 nucleotides line up with TRBD2. V shed 4 bases, J shed 2 bases, and the junction held 3 bases outside the gene matches. Per the germline V gene, CDR1 is LNHDA and CDR2 is SQIVND (reference sequence). The CDR3 has 15 residues. The CDR3 protein is CASSRAGGPYNEQFF. The CDR3 DNA reads TGTGCCAGTAGTAGAGCGGGGGGCCCCTACAATGAGCAGTTCTTC.

The chain couples TRBV27 to TRBJ2-7, with TRBD1 matching over 7 bases. The CDR3 runs to 17 residues. J lost 3 bases, V lost 0 bases, and 11 bases had no gene match. Germline V CDR1 and CDR2: MNHEY, SMNVEV (reference sequence). The CDR3 nucleotides are TGTGCCAGCAGTTTATCGCCCGGACAGGCGTACCTCTACGAGCAGTACTTC. It encodes CASSLSPGQAYLYEQYF.